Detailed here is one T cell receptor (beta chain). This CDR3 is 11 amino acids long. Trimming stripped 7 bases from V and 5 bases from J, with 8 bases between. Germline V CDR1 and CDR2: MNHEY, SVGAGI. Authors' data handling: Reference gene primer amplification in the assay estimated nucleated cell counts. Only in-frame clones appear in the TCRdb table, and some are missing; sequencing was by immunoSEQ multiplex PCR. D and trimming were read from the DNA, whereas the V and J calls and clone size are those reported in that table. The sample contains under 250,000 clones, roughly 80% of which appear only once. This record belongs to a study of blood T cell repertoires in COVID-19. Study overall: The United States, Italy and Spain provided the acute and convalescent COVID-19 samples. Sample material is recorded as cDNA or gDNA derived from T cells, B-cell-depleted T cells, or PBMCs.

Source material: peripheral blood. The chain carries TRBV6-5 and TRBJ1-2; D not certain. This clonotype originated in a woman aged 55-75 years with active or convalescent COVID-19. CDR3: CASIALYGYTF. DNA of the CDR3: TGTGCCAGCATTGCACTATATGGCTACACCTTC.